This T cell receptor beta chain was identified during a study of T cell responses to AZD1222 COVID-19 vaccine. The assay was immunoSEQ multiplex PCR, and TCRdb's table has in-frame clones only and misses some. The table shows 90,000 to 120,000 clones, with about nine tenths occurring only once. The clonotype was recovered from an adult in good health. The specimen was peripheral blood, collected on day 0 of AZD1222 vaccination.

The CDR3, as DNA: TGTGCCAGCAGTGACGGATGGGGGAACACTGAAGCTTTCTTT. Its translation is CASSDGWGNTEAFF. This chain joins TRBV6-2 or TRBV6-3 and TRBJ1-1; no reliable D call. This CDR3 is built from 14 residues. Germline-derived CDR1 and CDR2 are MNHEY and SVGEGT. With 5 bases removed from V and 1 base from J, the gap between germline ends came to 11 bases.